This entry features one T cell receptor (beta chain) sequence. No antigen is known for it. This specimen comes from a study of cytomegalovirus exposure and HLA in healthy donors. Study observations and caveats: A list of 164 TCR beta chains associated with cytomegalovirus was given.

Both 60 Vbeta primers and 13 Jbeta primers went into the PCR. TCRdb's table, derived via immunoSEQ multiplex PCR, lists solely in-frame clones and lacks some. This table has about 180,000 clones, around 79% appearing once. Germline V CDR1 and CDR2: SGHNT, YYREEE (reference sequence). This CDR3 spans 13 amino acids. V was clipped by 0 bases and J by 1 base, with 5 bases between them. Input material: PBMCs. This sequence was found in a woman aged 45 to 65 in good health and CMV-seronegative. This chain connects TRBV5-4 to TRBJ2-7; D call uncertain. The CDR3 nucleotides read TGTGCCAGCAGCTTGGCGTTTTCCTACGAGCAGTACTTC. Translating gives CASSLAFSYEQYF.